The rows below give T cell receptor beta chains drawn from one sample of a study of T-cell memory formation after mild COVID-19. TCRdb re-derived calls from the 5' RACE reads in MiXCR, one entry per CDR3 protein. The table has over 350,000 distinct CDR3 sequences, 24% seen once. The material sequenced was PBMCs or a T cell subset sorted from them (not recorded which). Receptor source: an adult woman who had mild COVID-19 (a few samples of this study predate the infection). Cell type and time point are not known. Each CDR3 is given with its conserved first and last residue. Each record gives: clone size, V gene, J gene, D gene, CDR3 DNA, CDR3 protein. The D gene is left open where the match is weak. For some rows the clone size is stated as once, few or many, or as a class when expanded; others skip it.

.	TRBV24-1	TRBJ2-1	TRBD2	TGTGCCACCAGAGCTAGCGGGAGGGGGGACAATGAGCAGTTCTTC	CATRASGRGDNEQFF
once	TRBV5-1	TRBJ1-2	.	TGCGCCAGCAGCTCTCCTACAGGGTGGACAAACTATGGCTACACCTTC	CASSSPTGWTNYGYTF
.	TRBV15	TRBJ1-6	TRBD1	TGTGCCACCAGCAGTATGGGACAGGCCAATTCACCCCTCCACTTT	CATSSMGQANSPLHF
.	TRBV19	TRBJ2-1	.	TGTGCCAGTAGTATACTCAATGAGCAGTTCTTC	CASSILNEQFF
many	TRBV6-1	TRBJ1-2	TRBD1	TGTGCCAGCATCCCTGACCACAGGGGAGGGAACTATGGCTACACCTTC	CASIPDHRGGNYGYTF
.	TRBV7-2	TRBJ1-5	.	TGTGCCAGCAGCCTATTCGGGGGGGCGGACCCAAGCAATCAGCCCCAGCATTTT	CASSLFGGADPSNQPQHF
few	TRBV5-1	TRBJ2-1	.	TGCGCCAGCAGCGTACAGGGTCTGGGTGAGCAGTTCTTC	CASSVQGLGEQFF
.	TRBV12-3/TRBV12-4	TRBJ2-3	.	TGTGCCAGCAGTCTAGAGCAGGCCACGGGGATGACGCAGTATTTT	CASSLEQATGMTQYF
few	TRBV4-2	TRBJ1-1	.	TGTGCCAGCAGCCAAGACTTGGACACTGAAGCTTTCTTT	CASSQDLDTEAFF
.	TRBV4-1	TRBJ2-2	TRBD2	TGCGCCAGCAGAAATACTGAAGACGGGAGGGGGGAGCTGTTTTTT	CASRNTEDGRGELFF
.	TRBV2	TRBJ1-4	.	TGTGCCAGCATTTCAACCGGGGCTGGGGAAAAACTGTTTTTT	CASISTGAGEKLFF
.	TRBV7-9	TRBJ1-2	.	TGTGCCAGCAGCTTAGGCGCCTTGGGCTATGGCTACACCTTC	CASSLGALGYGYTF
many	TRBV5-1	TRBJ2-3	.	TGCGCCAGCAGCCGAACCGGGACGAGCACAGATACGCAGTATTTT	CASSRTGTSTDTQYF
few	TRBV3-1	TRBJ2-7	TRBD2	TGTGCCAGCAGCCCCCGACTAGCGGCCAACTACGAGCAGTACTTC	CASSPRLAANYEQYF
few	TRBV5-1	TRBJ2-5	.	TGCGCCAGCAGCTTGGAATGGGGAGAGACCCAGTACTTC	CASSLEWGETQYF
few	TRBV20-1	TRBJ2-1	TRBD2	TGCAGAACTAGACTAGCGGGCTCCTACAATGAGCAGTTCTTC	CRTRLAGSYNEQFF
few	TRBV11-1	TRBJ1-2	.	TGTGCCAGCAGCTCCATACCCAAGGGGAACTATGGCTACACCTTC	CASSSIPKGNYGYTF
.	TRBV7-2	TRBJ2-7	TRBD2	TGTGCCAGCAGCTTAGGGGGGACTAGCGGGAGGTACGAGCAGTACTTC	CASSLGGTSGRYEQYF
.	TRBV6-5	TRBJ2-1	.	TGTGCCAGCAGTTACGACTCGAGCTCCTACAATGAGCAGTTCTTC	CASSYDSSSYNEQFF
.	TRBV5-1	TRBJ2-3	TRBD2	TGCGCCAGCAGAAGGGAGGGCGCAGATACGCAGTATTTT	CASRREGADTQYF
few	TRBV4-1	TRBJ1-2	.	TGCGCCAGCAGCCACTTCTTGGGGGTTGAGTATGGCTACACCTTC	CASSHFLGVEYGYTF
few	TRBV12-3/TRBV12-4	TRBJ2-3	.	TGTGCCAGCAGTGCCCGAAGGGAGCCAGATACGCAGTATTTT	CASSARREPDTQYF
.	TRBV7-8	TRBJ2-1	TRBD2	TGTGCCAGCAGCCAGTCGAGCGGGAGACTCTACAATGAGCAGTTCTTC	CASSQSSGRLYNEQFF
few	TRBV20-1	TRBJ2-1	TRBD2	TGCAGTGCTAGGACTAGCGGAATCATAACCTCCTACAATGAGCAGTTCTTC	CSARTSGIITSYNEQFF
few	TRBV7-9	TRBJ2-1	.	TGTGCCAGCAGCTTGCCCCTCGCGGGACTGGAGGGTTTGGATGAGCAGTTCTTC	CASSLPLAGLEGLDEQFF
.	TRBV29-1	TRBJ1-1	.	TGCAGCGTTGAGGGACCTGTCGAGGCTTTCTTT	CSVEGPVEAFF
few	TRBV24-1	TRBJ1-5	.	TGTGCCACCAGTGATGGGGATCCGGGGCATACCCCCCCCGGCTCCCAGCATTTT	CATSDGDPGHTPPGSQHF
.	TRBV7-3	TRBJ2-3	.	TGTGCCAGCAGCTTAGACGATAGCACAGATACGCAGTATTTT	CASSLDDSTDTQYF